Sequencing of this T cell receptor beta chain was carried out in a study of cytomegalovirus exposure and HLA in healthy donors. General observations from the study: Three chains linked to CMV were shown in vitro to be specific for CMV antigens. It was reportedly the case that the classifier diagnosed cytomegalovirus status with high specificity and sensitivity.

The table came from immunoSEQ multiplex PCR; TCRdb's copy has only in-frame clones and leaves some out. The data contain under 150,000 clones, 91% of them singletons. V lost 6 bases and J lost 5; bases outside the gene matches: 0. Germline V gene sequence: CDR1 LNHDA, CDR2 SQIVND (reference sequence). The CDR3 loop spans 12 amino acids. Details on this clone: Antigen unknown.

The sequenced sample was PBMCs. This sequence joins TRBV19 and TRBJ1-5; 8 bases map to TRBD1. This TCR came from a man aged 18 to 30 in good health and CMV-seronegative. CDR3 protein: CASRDRDQPQHF. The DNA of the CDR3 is TGTGCCAGTAGGGACAGGGATCAGCCCCAGCATTTT.